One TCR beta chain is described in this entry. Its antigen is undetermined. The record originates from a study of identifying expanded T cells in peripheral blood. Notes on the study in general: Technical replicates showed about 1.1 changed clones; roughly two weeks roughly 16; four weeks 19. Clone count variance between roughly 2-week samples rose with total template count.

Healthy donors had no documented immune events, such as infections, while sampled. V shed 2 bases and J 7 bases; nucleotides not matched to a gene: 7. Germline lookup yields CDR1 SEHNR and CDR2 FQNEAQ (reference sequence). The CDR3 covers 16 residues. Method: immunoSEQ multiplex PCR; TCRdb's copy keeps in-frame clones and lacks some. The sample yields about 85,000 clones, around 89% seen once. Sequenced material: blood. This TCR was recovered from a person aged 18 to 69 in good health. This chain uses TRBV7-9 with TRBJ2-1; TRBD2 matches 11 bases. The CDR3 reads CASSLLSSGGKNEQFF. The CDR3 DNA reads TGTGCCAGCAGCTTATTGTCTAGCGGGGGGAAAAATGAGCAGTTCTTC. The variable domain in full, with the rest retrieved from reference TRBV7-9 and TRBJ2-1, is DTGVSQNPRHKITKRGQNVTFRCDPISEHNRLYWYRQTLGQGPEFLTYFQNEAQLEKSRLLSDRFSAERPKGSFSTLEIQRTEQGDSAMYLCASSLLSSGGKNEQFFGPGTRLTVL.